Presented here are 9 T cell receptor beta chains from one specimen sequenced in a study of identifying expanded T cells in peripheral blood. Generated by immunoSEQ multiplex PCR, the TCRdb table keeps only in-frame clones and is missing some. The sample has about 130,000 clones, 86% seen once. Sequenced sample: blood. Source of these receptors: a person aged 18-70 years in good health.

The chain links TRBV7-9 to TRBJ2-3; TRBD2 aligns across 9 bases. Germline assignment: CDR1 SEHNR and CDR2 FQNEAQ (reference sequence). CDR3 length: 16 amino acids. The V and J ends lost 1 base and 5 bases, in that order; junction bases with no gene match: 7. The CDR3 nucleotides read TGTGCCAGCAGCTTAGTAGGCGGGGGGGCAGGAGATACGCAGTATTTT. Translation gives CASSLVGGGAGDTQYF. The full variable domain, its missing parts supplied by reference TRBV7-9 and TRBJ2-3, is DTGVSQNPRHKITKRGQNVTFRCDPISEHNRLYWYRQTLGQGPEFLTYFQNEAQLEKSRLLSDRFSAERPKGSFSTLEIQRTEQGDSAMYLCASSLVGGGAGDTQYFGPGTRLTVL.

The chain joins TRBV7-9 to TRBJ1-3; D remains ambiguous. The CDR3 extends over 15 amino acids. Trimming removed 3 bases from V and 3 bases from J, with 12 bases in between. Germline V lookup: CDR1 SEHNR, CDR2 FQNEAQ (reference sequence). CDR3 in amino acids: CASSFLGSDGNTIYF. The CDR3 DNA reads TGTGCCAGCAGCTTCCTAGGTTCTGATGGAAACACCATATATTTT. The full variable domain, in which reference TRBV7-9 and TRBJ1-3 provide the parts outside the CDR3, is DTGVSQNPRHKITKRGQNVTFRCDPISEHNRLYWYRQTLGQGPEFLTYFQNEAQLEKSRLLSDRFSAERPKGSFSTLEIQRTEQGDSAMYLCASSFLGSDGNTIYFGEGSWLTVV.

The chain couples TRBV5-1 to TRBJ2-7, with TRBD1 identical over 7 bases. Per the germline V gene, CDR1 is SGHRS and CDR2 is YFSETQ. V shed 4 bases and J 4 bases; nucleotides not matched to a gene: 11. The CDR3 contains 15 residues. CDR3: CASSPGMGQSYEQYF. CDR3 DNA: TGCGCCAGCAGCCCTGGAATGGGACAGTCATACGAGCAGTACTTC.

The chain is built from TRBV9 and TRBJ1-1; D not resolved. Deletions cut 0 bases from V and 1 base from J, with 10 bases between. The CDR3 spans 15 residues. Germline values: CDR1 SGDLS, CDR2 YYNGEE. CDR3 residues: CASSVDRHPNTEAFF. The CDR3, as DNA: TGTGCCAGCAGCGTAGATCGGCACCCGAACACTGAAGCTTTCTTT.

This clone was seen just once. The genes are TRBV28 and TRBJ1-1; D unresolved. V shed 3 bases and J shed 1 base, with 9 bases lying between them. The CDR3 covers 14 residues. Germline loops: CDR1 MDHEN, CDR2 SYDVKM. The CDR3 region is CASSFHPANTEAFF. The CDR3 DNA is TGTGCCAGCAGTTTTCATCCGGCGAACACTGAAGCTTTCTTT.

The chain combines TRBV28 with TRBJ2-5, with 9 bases that match TRBD1. The CDR3 has 16 amino acids. Germline V lookup: CDR1 MDHEN, CDR2 SYDVKM. V shed 6 bases and J 3 bases; nucleotides not matched to a gene: 11. CDR3 in amino acids: CASSVDRGAIKETQYF. The CDR3 DNA is TGTGCCAGCAGCGTGGACAGGGGCGCCATTAAAGAGACCCAGTACTTC.

This chain uses TRBV6-5 with TRBJ2-2; D possibly matches TRBD1 or TRBD2 (5 bases each). Germline lookup yields CDR1 MNHEY and CDR2 SVGAGI. This CDR3 spans 15 amino acids. Trimming shortened V by 4 bases and J by 4 bases, and 13 bases separated the two germline ends. The CDR3 here is CASSFSSGTTGELFF. The CDR3 nucleotides are TGTGCCAGCAGTTTTTCGTCCGGGACCACCGGGGAGCTGTTTTTT.

The chain uses TRBV9 and TRBJ1-4, with D possibly TRBD1 on 5 matching bases. The length of the CDR3 is 14 residues. V was shortened by 0 bases and J by 4 bases, with 7 bases between the two germline ends. CDR1 is SGDLS, CDR2 YYNGEE, per germline. This CDR3 is CASSVAQGNEKLFF. As DNA, the CDR3 is TGTGCCAGCAGCGTAGCTCAGGGTAATGAAAAACTGTTTTTT.

The table lists this clone with a count of one. The chain links TRBV5-1 to TRBJ2-5; 7 bases fit TRBD2. The V and J ends lost 0 bases and 5 bases, in that order; junction bases with no gene match: 4. Germline V lookup: CDR1 SGHRS, CDR2 YFSETQ. This CDR3 contains 14 residues. CDR3: CASSLEAGRETQYF. DNA for the CDR3: TGCGCCAGCAGCTTGGAGGCCGGGAGGGAGACCCAGTACTTC.